This T cell receptor (beta chain) was identified during a study of T-cell reconstitution after alpha-beta-depleted transplantation in children (dated by TCRdb to the mid-2010s). Background for the entire study: Using TCR repertoire profiling, the study followed T-cell immune reconstitution in a quantitative way in children after TCRalphabeta/CD19-depleted allogeneic hematopoietic cell transplantation. What the study reported, not specific to this receptor: About two months after transplant, the apparently early recovery of alphabetaT-cell counts reportedly depended on just several hundred clones that had expanded rapidly and came from non-depleted graft cells. Over the following months the frequencies of hyperexpanded clones went down, and after one year T-cell counts and TCRbeta diversity were mostly credited to newly produced T cells. In some patients, the high TCRbeta diversity seen at day 60 was put down to recipient T cells and intrathymic progenitors that had survived conditioning.

Library generation was performed with PCR. The instrument given in TCRdb is Illumina HiSeq 2500. TCR library preparation used molecular barcoding, with unique molecular identifiers applied to normalize quantification of the TCRbeta repertoire. In TCRdb, the public reads were trimmed at Q25 with fastp and aligned with MiXCR, with productive beta chains retained. Rows are unified per CDR3 protein, each entry keeping the most common DNA and genes. Counted in this sample were around 600,000 distinct CDR3 sequences; more than 20% of them appeared once. Approximately 14% of the sample goes to the ten largest clones. The V and J ends are trimmed by 4 bases and 4 bases, leaving 14 bases between them. The cysteine opens and the phenylalanine closes a CDR3 of 14 amino acids. Of the read, only the CDR3 DNA is kept; its 42 bases are in frame from base 1. Looking up the germline V gene yields CDR1 SGHRS and CDR2 YFSETQ.

Read against the paper, the sample's treatment or condition label means: allogeneic hematopoietic cell transplantation with graft depleted of TCRalphabeta T cells and CD19 B cells. TCRalphabeta/CD19-depleted allogeneic hematopoietic cell grafts were given to the transplant recipients, all of whom were children. Concerning this clonotype: Its antigen is not yet known. No base qualities exist here, and no much larger clone lies one base off it.

This clonotype was obtained from a boy younger than two who had a stem cell transplant for acute myeloid leukemia, so the T cells may come from the graft donor. The chain links TRBV5-1 with TRBJ1-2; perhaps TRBD1 is the D gene, with 5 bases matching. The sequenced sample was PBMCs, mostly from graft donor cells, obtained 360 days after TCRalphabeta/CD19-depleted stem cell transplant. In nucleotide form, the sequence is TGCGCCAGCAGCAGGGACGGGGACCTCTATGGCTACACCTTC. Its translation reads: CASSRDGDLYGYTF.